These T cell receptor beta chains were read from a single sample in a study of OX40 agonist ivuxolimab in advanced cancers. Sequencing used immunoSEQ multiplex PCR; TCRdb keeps in-frame clones, though not all of them. The sample has about 62,000 clones, 85% seen once. The sample here was CD4+ or CD8+ T cells sorted from blood, taken in a trial of the OX40 agonist ivuxolimab. Receptors originate from an adult with an advanced solid tumor such as melanoma, head and neck, liver or kidney cancer. CDR3s include the opening cysteine and the closing phenylalanine or tryptophan. The D gene is left open where the match is weak. Size values are once, few and many counts, or a class for expanded clones, and some rows have none.

TRBJ2-5 - TRBV5-4 TRBD1 CASSLDRGETQYF TGTGCCAGCAGCCTGGACAGGGGAGAGACCCAGTACTTC
TRBJ2-1 - TRBV7-6 - CASSLNENEQFF TGTGCCAGCAGCTTAAACGAGAATGAGCAGTTCTTC
TRBJ1-2 once TRBV30 - CARSRGTPKYGYTF TGTGCCCGCTCCCGGGGGACACCCAAATATGGCTACACCTTC
TRBJ2-7 - TRBV10-1 - CASSESTVYEQYF TGCGCCAGCAGTGAGTCCACAGTGTACGAGCAGTACTTC
TRBJ1-3 - TRBV7-6 - CASSLGGSSGNTIYF TGTGCCAGCAGCTTGGGGGGCAGCTCTGGAAACACCATATATTTT
TRBJ2-1 - TRBV5-4 - CASSFDRVPSPNEQFF TGTGCCAGCAGCTTCGACCGGGTCCCGAGCCCCAATGAGCAGTTCTTC
TRBJ2-1 - TRBV28 TRBD2 CASSSQWSGNPTSSYNEQFF TGTGCCAGCAGTTCCCAGTGGAGCGGGAATCCCACCTCCTCCTACAATGAGCAGTTCTTC
TRBJ1-1 - TRBV7-6 - CASSLTGITEAFF TGTGCCAGCAGCCTTACAGGGATCACTGAAGCTTTCTTT
TRBJ1-2 once TRBV27 - CASSSTGVSGYTF TGTGCCAGCAGTTCGACAGGAGTAAGCGGCTACACCTTC
TRBJ2-3 - TRBV5-1 TRBD1 CASSLRTGDIDTQYF TGCGCCAGCAGCTTGAGGACAGGGGATATAGATACGCAGTATTTT
TRBJ2-1 - TRBV7-2 - CASSPRGGASGNEQFF TGTGCCAGCAGCCCCAGAGGGGGGGCGTCAGGCAATGAGCAGTTCTTC
TRBJ1-5 - TRBV28 TRBD1 CASSRSGTGGHQPQHF TGTGCCAGCAGTAGATCCGGGACAGGGGGCCATCAGCCCCAGCATTTT